Listed below are T cell receptor beta chains from one sample, sequenced in a study of cytomegalovirus exposure and HLA in healthy donors. Clones were sequenced by immunoSEQ multiplex PCR, and TCRdb holds only the in-frame ones, with some missing. Of 160,000 or so clones in the sample, approximately 79% were seen once. What was sequenced was PBMCs. These receptors were taken from a middle-aged man in good health and CMV-seropositive. The CDR3 runs from the conserved cysteine through the conserved F or W. The D gene is left open where the match is weak. Not all rows give a size; the values are once, few, many and, for expanded clones, a class.

NA	TRBV27	TRBJ2-1	TRBD1	CASSFSRGQVRSSYNEQFF	TGTGCCAGCAGTTTTTCCCGGGGACAGGTTCGGTCTTCCTACAATGAGCAGTTCTTC
NA	TRBV5-1	TRBJ2-2	NA	CASSRLPGSLMNTGELFF	TGCGCCAGCAGCCGACTCCCCGGGAGCCTAATGAACACCGGGGAGCTGTTTTTT
NA	TRBV29-1	TRBJ2-4	TRBD1	CSIIGQGAIKNSQYF	TGCAGCATAATCGGACAGGGGGCGATCAAAAACAGTCAGTACTTC
NA	TRBV6-6	TRBJ2-1	NA	CASRKDPGVNEQFF	TGTGCCAGCAGGAAGGACCCGGGGGTCAATGAGCAGTTCTTC
few	TRBV7-2	TRBJ2-7	NA	CASSLGAGPADGQYF	TGTGCCAGCAGCTTAGGTGCGGGACCCGCGGACGGGCAGTACTTC
NA	TRBV10-3	TRBJ2-1	TRBD2	CAISASGGGNEQFF	TGTGCCATCAGTGCTAGCGGGGGAGGAAATGAGCAGTTCTTC
NA	TRBV4-1	TRBJ2-7	TRBD2	CASSQERGDPTQYF	TGCGCCAGCAGCCAGGAGCGGGGAGATCCAACGCAGTACTTC
NA	TRBV7-8	TRBJ2-3	NA	CASSLELLATDTQYF	TGTGCCAGCAGCTTAGAATTGCTAGCCACCGATACGCAGTATTTT
NA	TRBV6-1	TRBJ2-1	NA	CASSESRAFNEQFF	TGTGCCAGCAGTGAAAGTCGTGCGTTCAATGAGCAGTTCTTC
NA	TRBV5-1	TRBJ2-1	NA	CASSLYYYEQFF	TGCGCCAGCAGCCTCTACTACTATGAGCAGTTCTTC
NA	TRBV18	TRBJ2-3	TRBD2	CASSFTSGRTDTQYF	TGTGCCAGCTCGTTCACTAGCGGGAGAACAGATACGCAGTATTTT
NA	TRBV6-1	TRBJ2-7	NA	CAFMTVSYEQYF	TGTGCCTTTATGACAGTTTCCTACGAGCAGTACTTC
NA	TRBV30	TRBJ1-6	NA	CAWTGGVAENSPLHF	TGTGCCTGGACTGGTGGTGTGGCAGAAAATTCACCCCTCCACTTT
NA	TRBV6-1	TRBJ1-3	TRBD1	CASVTGVRGNAIYF	TGTGCCAGCGTGACAGGGGTCAGAGGAAACGCCATATATTTT
once	TRBV4-1	TRBJ2-1	NA	CASSQGQSSPYNEQFF	TGCGCCAGCAGCCAAGGGCAGTCGTCCCCCTACAATGAGCAGTTCTTC
NA	TRBV2	TRBJ2-2	NA	CASSPTGSGELFF	TGTGCCAGCAGCCCTACCGGGTCCGGGGAGCTGTTTTTT
NA	TRBV6-6	TRBJ2-5	NA	CASSNDLGGETQYF	TGTGCCAGCAGCAACGACTTGGGAGGTGAGACCCAGTACTTC
NA	TRBV7-8	TRBJ2-2	TRBD2	CASSFLLAGRTGELFF	TGTGCCAGCAGCTTTCTACTAGCGGGGCGAACCGGGGAGCTGTTTTTT
few	TRBV5-1	TRBJ2-2	TRBD2	CASSSGTSGSANTGELFF	TGCGCCAGCAGCAGTGGGACTAGCGGGAGTGCGAACACCGGGGAGCTGTTTTTT
NA	TRBV28	TRBJ1-2	NA	CASSPSGAGLDYGYTF	TGTGCCAGCAGTCCATCCGGGGCGGGGCTCGACTATGGCTACACCTTC
NA	TRBV5-1	TRBJ2-5	TRBD2	CASSFLAPGTSGRATQETQYF	TGCGCCAGCAGCTTCTTAGCCCCCGGGACTAGCGGGAGGGCAACTCAAGAGACCCAGTACTTC
NA	TRBV29-1	TRBJ2-5	NA	CSITGGSQETQYF	TGCAGCATCACGGGGGGCTCCCAAGAGACCCAGTACTTC
few	TRBV27	TRBJ1-3	NA	CASSSSDTTGNTIYF	TGTGCCAGCAGTTCCTCGGACACTACTGGAAACACCATATATTTT
NA	TRBV28	TRBJ1-2	NA	CASSFLREFYGYTF	TGTGCCAGCAGTTTTCTCCGGGAGTTCTATGGCTACACCTTC
NA	TRBV28	TRBJ1-2	NA	CASSNTFQQGYTF	TGTGCCAGCAGTAATACATTCCAACAGGGCTACACCTTC
NA	TRBV2	TRBJ2-5	TRBD2	CASFGLAGRVTQYF	TGTGCCAGCTTCGGACTAGCGGGGCGAGTGACCCAGTACTTC
NA	TRBV7-6	TRBJ1-6	TRBD1	CASSPRDSSYNSPLHF	TGTGCCAGCAGTCCCCGGGACAGCTCATATAATTCACCCCTCCACTTT
NA	TRBV2	TRBJ1-4	NA	CASQGGGGEKLFF	TGTGCCAGCCAAGGGGGGGGCGGCGAAAAACTGTTTTTT
NA	TRBV30	TRBJ2-3	NA	CAWSADRTDTQYF	TGTGCCTGGAGCGCGGACAGAACAGATACGCAGTATTTT
NA	TRBV18	TRBJ2-7	TRBD2	CASSPNLAGSVREQYF	TGTGCCAGCTCACCGAACCTAGCGGGGTCAGTTCGCGAGCAGTACTTC
NA	TRBV2	TRBJ1-1	NA	CASSPQGTEAFF	TGTGCCAGCAGTCCTCAGGGTACTGAAGCTTTCTTT
once	TRBV28	TRBJ1-2	TRBD1	CASSKSRGQSQNYGYTF	TGTGCCAGCAGTAAGAGCAGGGGGCAAAGTCAGAACTATGGCTACACCTTC
once	TRBV4-1	TRBJ1-5	TRBD1	CASSLYRGNQPQHF	TGCGCCAGCAGCCTGTACAGGGGGAATCAGCCCCAGCATTTT
NA	TRBV10-3	TRBJ2-1	TRBD2	CAISEIGLAGVGEQFF	TGTGCCATCAGTGAAATTGGACTAGCGGGAGTCGGTGAGCAGTTCTTC
NA	TRBV27	TRBJ2-2	TRBD1	CASRRGQGASNTGELFF	TGTGCCAGCAGACGCGGACAGGGAGCATCGAACACCGGGGAGCTGTTTTTT
NA	TRBV19	TRBJ2-7	TRBD2	CASSGTSDEQYF	TGTGCCAGTAGTGGGACTAGCGACGAGCAGTACTTC
few	TRBV30	TRBJ2-2	NA	CACPPDTNTGELFF	TGTGCCTGCCCTCCCGACACCAACACCGGGGAGCTGTTTTTT
NA	TRBV9	TRBJ2-1	TRBD2	CASSSRTSSEQFF	TGTGCCAGCAGCTCGCGGACTAGCAGTGAGCAGTTCTTC
NA	TRBV27	TRBJ1-5	TRBD1	CASSPWDRSNQPQHF	TGTGCCAGCAGTCCATGGGACAGGAGCAATCAGCCCCAGCATTTT
few	TRBV6-6	TRBJ1-6	NA	CASATGMASPLHF	TGTGCCAGCGCCACAGGGATGGCTTCACCCCTCCACTTT